A selection of T cell receptor beta chains follows, all from one sample in a study of shared clonotypes between healthy human individuals. The table came from immunoSEQ multiplex PCR; TCRdb's copy has only in-frame clones and leaves some out. The data hold some 2 million clones, with 85% to 95% observed a single time. Sequenced: naive CD8+ T cells sorted from blood. These TCRs come from a man aged 18 to 29 in good health. Both conserved end residues are part of each CDR3. Fields, in order: V gene, J gene, clone size, D gene, CDR3 DNA, CDR3 protein. A D gene is named only where the DNA matches it firmly. Clone size is given for some rows only: seen once, a few or many times, or a class if the clone is expanded.

V gene: TRBV6-1
J gene: TRBJ2-1
clone size: NA
D gene: NA
CDR3 DNA: TGTGCCAGCAGTGAAGCTACTAGGACCGAGTACAATGAGCAGTTCTTC
CDR3 protein: CASSEATRTEYNEQFF

V gene: TRBV7-9
J gene: TRBJ1-4
clone size: NA
D gene: NA
CDR3 DNA: TGTGCGTCGGGGCAGCAGGCTAATGAAAAACTGTTTTTT
CDR3 protein: CASGQQANEKLFF

V gene: TRBV27
J gene: TRBJ1-1
clone size: NA
D gene: NA
CDR3 DNA: TGTGCCAGCAGTTTAGGGTACACTGGTGAAGCTTTCTTT
CDR3 protein: CASSLGYTGEAFF

V gene: TRBV27
J gene: TRBJ1-1
clone size: NA
D gene: NA
CDR3 DNA: TGTGCCAGCAGTTTACTCGAGGCGTCAGGCGGGGGCGGTGAAGCTTTCTTT
CDR3 protein: CASSLLEASGGGGEAFF

V gene: TRBV20-1
J gene: TRBJ2-7
clone size: NA
D gene: NA
CDR3 DNA: TGCAGTGCTAGGGTTTTGGGGGGGCAGTACTTC
CDR3 protein: CSARVLGGQYF

V gene: TRBV30
J gene: TRBJ1-3
clone size: NA
D gene: NA
CDR3 DNA: TGTGCCTGGAGTGGAGGGGTTTCTGGAAACACCATATATTTT
CDR3 protein: CAWSGGVSGNTIYF

V gene: TRBV27
J gene: TRBJ2-3
clone size: NA
D gene: NA
CDR3 DNA: TGTGCCAGCAGTTTAGCCGGCACAGATACGCAGTATTTT
CDR3 protein: CASSLAGTDTQYF

V gene: TRBV10-1
J gene: TRBJ2-2
clone size: NA
D gene: NA
CDR3 DNA: TGCGCCAGCAGTGTAGGAGGGGGGAAGGTGCCCGGGGAGCTGTTTTTT
CDR3 protein: CASSVGGGKVPGELFF

V gene: TRBV11-2
J gene: TRBJ2-5
clone size: NA
D gene: TRBD2
CDR3 DNA: TGTGCCAGCACCGCTAGCGGGAGTCCAGAGACCCAGTACTTC
CDR3 protein: CASTASGSPETQYF

V gene: TRBV10-1
J gene: TRBJ1-1
clone size: once
D gene: TRBD1
CDR3 DNA: TGCGCCAGCAGTGATGGGACAGGAGGGACTGAAGCTTTCTTT
CDR3 protein: CASSDGTGGTEAFF

V gene: TRBV27
J gene: TRBJ2-1
clone size: NA
D gene: TRBD2
CDR3 DNA: TGTGCCAGCACGGGGGGGCCGAACAATGAGCAGTTCTTC
CDR3 protein: CASTGGPNNEQFF

V gene: TRBV10-1
J gene: TRBJ2-7
clone size: NA
D gene: NA
CDR3 DNA: TGCGCCAGCAGTGATGAGCCGGGAAGCCTCGAGCAGTACTTC
CDR3 protein: CASSDEPGSLEQYF

V gene: TRBV7-2
J gene: TRBJ2-2
clone size: NA
D gene: NA
CDR3 DNA: TGTGCCAGCAGCTTAGCTGGGACGGGTGTCGGGGAGCTGTTTTTT
CDR3 protein: CASSLAGTGVGELFF

V gene: TRBV7-2
J gene: TRBJ1-2
clone size: NA
D gene: TRBD1
CDR3 DNA: TGTGCCAGCAGCTTAGTGACAGGGGGCCACGGCTACACCTTC
CDR3 protein: CASSLVTGGHGYTF

V gene: TRBV5-6
J gene: TRBJ2-3
clone size: once
D gene: NA
CDR3 DNA: TGTGCCAGCAGCGCTAGCGATTCAGATACGCAGTATTTT
CDR3 protein: CASSASDSDTQYF

V gene: TRBV7-2
J gene: TRBJ1-2
clone size: NA
D gene: NA
CDR3 DNA: TGTGCCAGCAGCCCCTATGAAGGGGCGTCTGGCTATGGCTACACCTTC
CDR3 protein: CASSPYEGASGYGYTF

V gene: TRBV2
J gene: TRBJ1-2
clone size: NA
D gene: TRBD1
CDR3 DNA: TGTGCCAGCATACCGGGACAGCCTAACTATGGCTACACCTTC
CDR3 protein: CASIPGQPNYGYTF

V gene: TRBV28
J gene: TRBJ1-3
clone size: NA
D gene: NA
CDR3 DNA: TGTGCCAGCAGTGGCACGGTACGGATTGCAAACACCATATATTTT
CDR3 protein: CASSGTVRIANTIYF

V gene: TRBV6-1
J gene: TRBJ2-7
clone size: NA
D gene: NA
CDR3 DNA: TGTGCCAGCATGGGCGAGGCCTACGAGCAGTACTTC
CDR3 protein: CASMGEAYEQYF

V gene: TRBV11-2
J gene: TRBJ1-1
clone size: NA
D gene: NA
CDR3 DNA: TGTGCCAGCAGCATGGGACATAACACTGAAGCTTTCTTT
CDR3 protein: CASSMGHNTEAFF

V gene: TRBV27
J gene: TRBJ2-7
clone size: NA
D gene: NA
CDR3 DNA: TGTGCCAGCAGTTTTCAGGACAGCTCCTACGAGCAGTACTTC
CDR3 protein: CASSFQDSSYEQYF

V gene: TRBV27
J gene: TRBJ1-4
clone size: NA
D gene: TRBD1
CDR3 DNA: TGTGCCAGCAGCAGGGACAGGGGGATTGAAAAACTGTTTTTT
CDR3 protein: CASSRDRGIEKLFF

V gene: TRBV5-1
J gene: TRBJ2-2
clone size: NA
D gene: TRBD2
CDR3 DNA: TGCGCCAGCCCTAAGACTAGCGGGGGGTATATTACCGGGGAGCTGTTTTTT
CDR3 protein: CASPKTSGGYITGELFF

V gene: TRBV7-7
J gene: TRBJ2-7
clone size: few
D gene: TRBD1
CDR3 DNA: TGTGCTAGCAGCCCCGGGACAGGAAGCTCCTACGAGCAGTACTTC
CDR3 protein: CASSPGTGSSYEQYF

V gene: TRBV6-4
J gene: TRBJ1-3
clone size: NA
D gene: NA
CDR3 DNA: TGTGCCAGCAGTGACCCAGTTTCGGTTACAAGTTTGGGAAACACCATATATTTT
CDR3 protein: CASSDPVSVTSLGNTIYF

V gene: TRBV19
J gene: TRBJ2-7
clone size: NA
D gene: TRBD2
CDR3 DNA: TGTGCCAGTAGTAACGGACTAGTCAACGAGCAGTACTTC
CDR3 protein: CASSNGLVNEQYF

V gene: TRBV7-9
J gene: TRBJ2-1
clone size: NA
D gene: TRBD1
CDR3 DNA: TGTGCCAGCAGACGCCGGGACAGAAACAATGAGCAGTTCTTC
CDR3 protein: CASRRRDRNNEQFF

V gene: TRBV6-4
J gene: TRBJ2-1
clone size: NA
D gene: TRBD1
CDR3 DNA: TGTGCCAGCAGTGCGATGACAGGGGGCGCCTACAATGAGCAGTTCTTC
CDR3 protein: CASSAMTGGAYNEQFF

V gene: TRBV5-1
J gene: TRBJ2-2
clone size: once
D gene: NA
CDR3 DNA: TGCGCCAGCAGCTTGGATGTGGGATTCGGGGAGCTGTTTTTT
CDR3 protein: CASSLDVGFGELFF

V gene: TRBV10-2
J gene: TRBJ1-2
clone size: NA
D gene: NA
CDR3 DNA: TGCGCCAGCAGTTTGATGGTGCCGGCTAAGTATGGCTACACCTTC
CDR3 protein: CASSLMVPAKYGYTF

V gene: TRBV28
J gene: TRBJ2-7
clone size: once
D gene: NA
CDR3 DNA: TGTGCCAGCAGTTTGGGGGACCGAGCCTACGAGCAGTACTTC
CDR3 protein: CASSLGDRAYEQYF

V gene: TRBV5-1
J gene: TRBJ2-7
clone size: few
D gene: NA
CDR3 DNA: TGCGCCAGCAGCTTGGGGGCCGATTACTACGAGCAGTACTTC
CDR3 protein: CASSLGADYYEQYF

V gene: TRBV28
J gene: TRBJ2-5
clone size: once
D gene: TRBD1
CDR3 DNA: TGTGCCAGCAGTTTCCAGGGACAGGTTGGAGAGACCCAGTACTTC
CDR3 protein: CASSFQGQVGETQYF

V gene: TRBV4-1
J gene: TRBJ2-1
clone size: NA
D gene: TRBD1
CDR3 DNA: TGCGCCAGCAGCCAAGAAACCGGACAGGGCGTCTACAATGAGCAGTTCTTC
CDR3 protein: CASSQETGQGVYNEQFF

V gene: TRBV19
J gene: TRBJ2-1
clone size: many
D gene: NA
CDR3 DNA: TGTGCCAGTAGGGACCAGGGTCCCAATGAGCAGTTCTTC
CDR3 protein: CASRDQGPNEQFF

V gene: TRBV28
J gene: TRBJ1-2
clone size: NA
D gene: TRBD1
CDR3 DNA: TGTGCCAGCAGTTTGAGGACAGGGAATGGCTACACCTTC
CDR3 protein: CASSLRTGNGYTF

V gene: TRBV6-5
J gene: TRBJ2-1
clone size: NA
D gene: NA
CDR3 DNA: TGTGCCAGCAGTTACTTCCCGGGAAATGATGAGCAGTTCTTC
CDR3 protein: CASSYFPGNDEQFF

V gene: TRBV27
J gene: TRBJ1-5
clone size: NA
D gene: NA
CDR3 DNA: TGTGCCAGCAGTTCGGGCGGGAGCAATCAGCCCCAGCATTTT
CDR3 protein: CASSSGGSNQPQHF

V gene: TRBV5-6
J gene: TRBJ1-1
clone size: NA
D gene: NA
CDR3 DNA: TGTGCCAGCAGTTTGGGGGGACAAGCTGAAGCTTTCTTT
CDR3 protein: CASSLGGQAEAFF

V gene: TRBV10-2
J gene: TRBJ2-1
clone size: NA
D gene: NA
CDR3 DNA: TGCGCCAGCAGTGAGTCGTTGATAAGCCAGCAGTTCTTC
CDR3 protein: CASSESLISQQFF

V gene: TRBV27
J gene: TRBJ2-7
clone size: few
D gene: NA
CDR3 DNA: TGTGCCAGCAGTTTGCAGGGTTCCTACGAGCAGTACTTC
CDR3 protein: CASSLQGSYEQYF

V gene: TRBV9
J gene: TRBJ2-5
clone size: NA
D gene: NA
CDR3 DNA: TGTGCCAGCAGCGTATGGGGCTCTAACCAAGAGACCCAGTACTTC
CDR3 protein: CASSVWGSNQETQYF

V gene: TRBV5-1
J gene: TRBJ2-1
clone size: NA
D gene: TRBD2
CDR3 DNA: TGCGCCAGCAGCTTGATGACGGGACTAGCGGGAGGGAGGGGCTCCTACAATGAGCAGTTCTTC
CDR3 protein: CASSLMTGLAGGRGSYNEQFF

V gene: TRBV28
J gene: TRBJ2-7
clone size: NA
D gene: NA
CDR3 DNA: TGTGCCAGCAGTTTTTGGGAAAGCTCCTACGAGCAGTACTTC
CDR3 protein: CASSFWESSYEQYF

V gene: TRBV10-1
J gene: TRBJ1-1
clone size: NA
D gene: NA
CDR3 DNA: TGCGCCAGCAGTGACTCCCATATGAACACTGAAGCTTTCTTT
CDR3 protein: CASSDSHMNTEAFF

V gene: TRBV30
J gene: TRBJ2-1
clone size: once
D gene: TRBD2
CDR3 DNA: TGTGCCTGGAGCGCTACTTTTGGCGGGGGGAAACCATACAATGAGCAGTTCTTC
CDR3 protein: CAWSATFGGGKPYNEQFF

V gene: TRBV10-3
J gene: TRBJ2-7
clone size: NA
D gene: TRBD2
CDR3 DNA: TGTGCCATCAGTGGGCTAGCGGAGAACCCCTACGAGCAGTACTTC
CDR3 protein: CAISGLAENPYEQYF

V gene: TRBV19
J gene: TRBJ1-1
clone size: NA
D gene: NA
CDR3 DNA: TGTGCCAGTAGTGGGGGCAGCTATCTGAACACTGAAGCTTTCTTT
CDR3 protein: CASSGGSYLNTEAFF

V gene: TRBV27
J gene: TRBJ1-5
clone size: NA
D gene: TRBD1
CDR3 DNA: TGTGCCAGCAGTCTCGGACAGGGGGATCAGCCCCAGCATTTT
CDR3 protein: CASSLGQGDQPQHF

V gene: TRBV4-1
J gene: TRBJ1-1
clone size: NA
D gene: NA
CDR3 DNA: TGCGCCAGCAGCCAAATTACCGGGGGGGGATCAATGAACACTGAAGCTTTCTTT
CDR3 protein: CASSQITGGGSMNTEAFF

V gene: TRBV7-6
J gene: TRBJ2-3
clone size: NA
D gene: TRBD1
CDR3 DNA: TGTGCCAGCAGCGAAAGTACAGGGGCAGATACGCAGTATTTT
CDR3 protein: CASSESTGADTQYF

V gene: TRBV27
J gene: TRBJ2-7
clone size: NA
D gene: NA
CDR3 DNA: TGTGCCAGCAGTTTGACAGGTAGCTCCTACGAGCAGTACTTC
CDR3 protein: CASSLTGSSYEQYF

V gene: TRBV7-2
J gene: TRBJ2-7
clone size: NA
D gene: NA
CDR3 DNA: TGTGCCAGCAGCGAGGGGCCCTACGAGCAGTACTTC
CDR3 protein: CASSEGPYEQYF